The next 26 T cell receptor beta chains were all read from a single sample in a study of T cells in Graves' hyperthyroidism and ophthalmopathy. Amplification of TCR beta CDR3 regions was performed using RNA transcripts as template. In the first-round RT-PCR of the TCR CDR3, the HTBI primer set was used. TCRdb re-called the multiplex PCR reads through MiXCR, storing one row per CDR3 protein. The sample lists about 290,000 distinct CDR3 sequences, roughly an eighth occurring once. The sample comprised blood. These TCRs come from a woman aged 40-49 years with Graves' hyperthyroidism.

This clonotype was seen repeatedly, ten times or more. The chain carries TRBV11-2 and TRBJ2-5, with D possibly called TRBD1 or TRBD2 (5 bases each). Trimming took off 0 bases at V and 5 bases at J, with 22 bases between the two ends. The V gene's germline CDR1 is SGHAT and CDR2 FQNNGV. The CDR3 has 18 residues. CDR3 protein: CASSLDRPRVQRMETQYF. In DNA form, the CDR3 reads TGTGCCAGCAGCTTAGACCGTCCCAGGGTTCAGCGGATGGAGACCCAGTACTTC. Filled out from reference TRBV11-2 and TRBJ2-5, the complete variable domain reads EAGVAQSPRYKIIEKRQSVAFWCNPISGHATLYWYQQILGQGPKLLIQFQNNGVVDDSQLPKDRFSAERLKGVDSTLKIQPAKLEDSAVYLCASSLDRPRVQRMETQYFGPGTRLLVL.

Note on this clonotype: This sequence may be a read error, since a much larger clone differs from it by one base. The V and J genes are TRBV14 and TRBJ1-6; D gene uncertain. CDR3 length equals 16 residues. The germline gives CDR1 SGHDN, CDR2 FVKESK. CDR3 coding DNA: TGTGCCAGCAGCCTGAAGACCGGAGCCTGGGATTCACACCTCCACTTT. Translation: CASSLKTGAWDSHLHF.

This clonotype was counted at least ten times. The genes are TRBV7-3 and TRBJ2-1; TRBD2 matches 11 bases. Germline loops: CDR1 SGHTA, CDR2 FQGTGA. This CDR3 spans 16 amino acids. After removal of 5 bases from V and 2 bases from J, the junction contained 5 bases not matched to a gene. For the CDR3, the DNA is TGTGCCAGCAGCCCCCTAGCGGGAGGCGCCTACAATGAGCAGTTCTTC. It specifies CASSPLAGGAYNEQFF.

This clonotype was detected a few times. V usage is TRBV7-9 and J usage is TRBJ1-1, with D tentatively TRBD1 (5 bases). Germline V gene sequence: CDR1 SEHNR, CDR2 FQNEAQ (reference sequence). The CDR3 sequence is 16 residues long. Trimming cost V 4 bases and J 1 base, with 16 bases left between them. For the CDR3, the DNA is TGTGCCAGCAGCTCTCCCGCGGGGGTTTCGAACACTGAAGCTTTCTTT. Amino acids: CASSSPAGVSNTEAFF.

Points on this clonotype: A clone one base away is much larger, so this may be a read error. The chain links TRBV7-2 to TRBJ2-7; D may be TRBD2 (6 bases). Between the trimmed V and J ends, which lost 6 bases and 2 bases, there was a span of 14 bases. Germline V gene lookup returns CDR1 SGHTA and CDR2 FQGNSA. The CDR3 runs 14 residues. This CDR3 reads CASRSKGLAYEQYF. Written as DNA, the CDR3 is TGTGCCAGCAGGTCAAAGGGACTCGCCTACGAGCAGTACTTC.

This clonotype was observed many times. As DNA, the CDR3 is TGTGCCAGCAGTTCCTCAGGGGGATCAGAGACCCAGTACTTC. This sequence encodes CASSSSGGSETQYF. The chain links TRBV6-1 to TRBJ2-5; TRBD1 agrees at 7 bases. Trimming cost V 5 bases and J 4 bases; bases outside gene matches: 7. Germline assignment: CDR1 MNHNS and CDR2 SASEGT. The CDR3 runs to 14 residues.

Many counts were recorded for this clonotype. The rearrangement links TRBV6-1 to TRBJ2-7; 8 bases are shared with TRBD2. Losses at the gene ends were 8 bases for V and 1 base for J; bases not matched to a gene: 7. The CDR3 sequence is 14 residues long. From germline, CDR1 is MNHNS and CDR2 SASEGT. CDR3 in DNA: TGTGCCAGCTTGAGCCGGGGGGGTTCCTACGAGCAGTACTTC. As protein: CASLSRGGSYEQYF.

This clonotype appeared a few times. V is TRBV5-1 and J is TRBJ2-1, with 9 positions matching TRBD2. The CDR3 has 13 amino acids. Germline V gives CDR1 SGHRS, CDR2 YFSETQ. V was clipped by 4 bases and J by 15 bases; unmatched bases: 11. The CDR3 bases are TGCGCCAGCAGCCCCGACGGCGGGAGGGCCGGGTTCTTC. Protein sequence: CASSPDGGRAGFF. Drawing the rest from reference TRBV5-1 and TRBJ2-1, the complete variable domain is KAGVTQTPRYLIKTRGQQVTLSCSPISGHRSVSWYQQTPGQGLQFLFEYFSETQRNKGNFPGRFSGRQFSNSRSEMNVSTLELGDSALYLCASSPDGGRAGFFGPGTRLTVL.

The chain is built from TRBV5-4 and TRBJ2-5; D is possibly TRBD2 (6 bases). Germline CDR1 and CDR2: SGHNT and YYREEE (reference sequence). The CDR3 is made up of 13 amino acids. Trimming removed 5 bases at V and 4 bases at J, with 12 bases between. The CDR3 DNA follows: TGTGCCAGCAGAGATGGGGGAGGAGAGACCCAGTACTTC. This translates into CASRDGGGETQYF.

This clonotype was seen at least ten times. The genes are TRBV14 and TRBJ2-5; D not resolved. Germline lookup yields CDR1 SGHDN and CDR2 FVKESK. This CDR3 has 14 residues. Trimming removed 2 bases from V and 13 bases from J, with 20 bases in between. CDR3 DNA: TGTGCCAGCAGCCAAATTCCGATCGACAACCAACTGTACTTC. Protein: CASSQIPIDNQLYF.

Many counts were recorded for this clonotype. This rearrangement joins TRBV28 to TRBJ2-5, with D possibly called TRBD1 or TRBD2 (5 bases each). This CDR3 comprises 15 residues. V lost 4 bases, J lost 2 bases, and 14 bases lay in between. Looked up from germline, CDR1 is MDHEN and CDR2 is SYDVKM. This CDR3 is CASSSGTLRQETQYF. CDR3 DNA: TGTGCCAGCAGTTCGGGGACCCTTAGGCAAGAGACCCAGTACTTC.

This clonotype was recorded at least ten times. This chain joins TRBV7-3 and TRBJ1-1; D is possibly TRBD1 (5 bases). V gave up 5 bases and J gave up 1 base, with 11 bases separating them. The germline gives CDR1 SGHTA, CDR2 FQGTGA. The CDR3 runs to 14 residues. In DNA, the CDR3 is TGTGCCAGCAGCCAAAATGGACAGAACACTGAAGCTTTCTTT. Encoded protein: CASSQNGQNTEAFF.

This clonotype was observed many times. The chain recombines TRBV28 with TRBJ1-1; no clear D. This CDR3 is 13 amino acids long. From germline, CDR1 is MDHEN and CDR2 SYDVKM. The V and J ends lost 6 bases and 0 bases respectively, with 8 bases between them. The CDR3 sequence is CASSPTMNTEAFF. The CDR3 bases are TGTGCCAGCAGCCCGACGATGAACACTGAAGCTTTCTTT.

The gene calls are TRBV15 and TRBJ2-3; D remains unclear. Trimming shortened V by 3 bases and J by 0 bases, and 13 bases separated the two germline ends. The CDR3 loop spans 16 amino acids. CDR1 is LNHNV, CDR2 YYDKDF, per germline (reference sequence). The CDR3, as DNA: TGTGCCACCAGCAGTTCGACGGGCCGGAGCACAGATACGCAGTATTTT. Amino acids: CATSSSTGRSTDTQYF. The complete variable domain, with remaining parts taken from reference TRBV15 and TRBJ2-3, reads DAMVIQNPRYQVTQFGKPVTLSCSQTLNHNVMYWYQQKSSQAPKLLFHYYDKDFNNEADTPDNFQSRRPNTSFCFLDIRSPGLGDTAMYLCATSSSTGRSTDTQYFGPGTRLTVL.

The table lists this clonotype with a few counts. The rearrangement joins TRBV27 to TRBJ1-5; TRBD1 aligns across 12 bases. There are 18 residues in the CDR3. From germline, CDR1 is MNHEY and CDR2 SMNVEV (reference sequence). V shed 5 bases, J shed 3 bases, and the junction held 11 bases outside the gene matches. CDR3 amino acids: CASSTGTGGAWSNQPQHF. CDR3 in DNA: TGTGCCAGCAGTACCGGGACAGGGGGCGCCTGGTCCAATCAGCCCCAGCATTTT.

The rearrangement joins TRBV19 to TRBJ2-3; D ambiguous. Trimming stripped 3 bases from V and 4 bases from J, with 11 bases between. Germline CDR1 and CDR2: LNHDA and SQIVND (reference sequence). The CDR3 totals 14 residues. The CDR3 spells CASSMNAQADTQYF. For the CDR3, the DNA is TGTGCCAGTAGTATGAACGCCCAGGCAGATACGCAGTATTTT. The full variable domain, completed using reference TRBV19 and TRBJ2-3, is DGGITQSPKYLFRKEGQNVTLSCEQNLNHDAMYWYRQDPGQGLRLIYYSQIVNDFQKGDIAEGYSVSREKKESFPLTVTSAQKNPTAFYLCASSMNAQADTQYFGPGTRLTVL.

This clonotype came up many times. The V and J genes are TRBV27 and TRBJ2-3, with D tentatively TRBD1 (6 bases). The CDR3 has 15 residues. V was cut by 3 bases and J by 4 bases, with 14 bases left in between. Germline values: CDR1 MNHEY, CDR2 SMNVEV (reference sequence). CDR3 nucleotides: TGTGCCAGCAGTTTCAGGGGTGTCTTTTCAGATACGCAGTATTTT. Translating gives CASSFRGVFSDTQYF.

This clonotype was counted ten times or more. The V gene is TRBV19, the J gene TRBJ2-3; 8 positions match TRBD1. The germline gives CDR1 LNHDA, CDR2 SQIVND (reference sequence). Trimming cost V 4 bases and J 0 bases; bases outside gene matches: 6. CDR3 length: 16 amino acids. The CDR3 DNA is TGTGCCAGTAGTACCGAAAGGGACAGGAGCACAGATACGCAGTATTTT. It yields the protein CASSTERDRSTDTQYF.

V is TRBV20-1 and J is TRBJ2-3, with no clear D. The V end lost 8 bases, the J end lost 9 bases, and 21 bases lay between the germline ends. Per the germline V gene, CDR1 is DFQATT and CDR2 is SNEGSKA (reference sequence). The CDR3 runs 13 residues. Here the CDR3 DNA reads TGCAGTCCTTCTTCGAGCTCCGCCACCACGCAGTATTTT. Protein product: CSPSSSSATTQYF.

This clonotype was counted ten times or more. The gene calls are TRBV12-3 or TRBV12-4 and TRBJ2-5, with D tentatively TRBD2 (6 bases). Between the trimmed V and J ends, which lost 5 bases and 7 bases, there was a span of 14 bases. CDR3 length: 13 amino acids. CDR3: CASSQTSMATQYF. The CDR3 bases are TGTGCCAGCAGTCAGACTAGTATGGCGACCCAGTACTTC.

The chain has TRBV29-1 and TRBJ2-5; TRBD2 is a possible D gene (5 bases). CDR3 size: 14 residues. Germline V gene sequence: CDR1 SQVTM, CDR2 ANQGSEA. The V end lost 4 bases, the J end lost 2 bases, and 14 bases lay between the germline ends. The CDR3 DNA reads TGCAGCGTTGCGCGCGGAGGAGGACAAGAGACCCAGTACTTC. Its translation: CSVARGGGQETQYF.

The table lists this clonotype with many counts. The chain employs TRBV12-3 or TRBV12-4 and TRBJ2-7; possible D gene TRBD2, 5 bases. The V gene lost 4 bases and the J gene lost 4 bases, with 20 bases spanning the gap. CDR3 length: 16 amino acids. CDR3 DNA: TGTGCCAGCAGTTCCCGGGGTAGCGCAAATTATTACGAGCAGTACTTC. Encoded protein: CASSSRGSANYYEQYF.

The chain carries TRBV19 and TRBJ2-5; TRBD1 aligns across 7 bases. This CDR3 region has 11 residues. Trimming took 7 bases from V and 8 from J; bases not matched to a gene: 4. CDR1 and CDR2 from the germline V gene are LNHDA and SQIVND (reference sequence). The CDR3 DNA is TGTGCCAGTACCTTAGGGGGCACCCAGTACTTC. Protein sequence: CASTLGGTQYF.

This clonotype was detected ten times or more. The chain combines TRBV28 with TRBJ2-1, with a possible D match to TRBD2 (6 bases). The CDR3 is made up of 14 amino acids. CDR1 MDHEN and CDR2 SYDVKM come from the germline V gene. V dropped 11 bases and J dropped 4 bases, with 18 bases sitting between them. CDR3 protein: CASLPGLSYNEQFF. CDR3 sequence (DNA): TGTGCCTCGTTACCGGGACTGAGTTACAATGAGCAGTTCTTC.

In its sample, this clonotype was seen many times. The chain uses TRBV7-2 and TRBJ2-1, with D maybe TRBD1 (6 bases). Trimming stripped 10 bases from V and 6 bases from J, with 19 bases between. The germline CDR1 and CDR2 sequences are SGHTA and FQGNSA. This CDR3 comprises 14 residues. CDR3 DNA: TGTGCCACCACCAGACAGGCTGTCTCCAATGAGCAGTTCTTC. Protein: CATTRQAVSNEQFF.

This clonotype was picked up many times. The chain carries TRBV20-1 and TRBJ1-1; tentatively, D is TRBD1 (6 bases). Germline CDR1 and CDR2: DFQATT and SNEGSKA (reference sequence). Trimming removed 6 bases at V and 0 bases at J, with 11 bases between. The CDR3 contains 13 residues. Here the CDR3 reads CSALDSVNTEAFF. The CDR3 nucleotides read TGCAGTGCCCTGGACAGCGTGAACACTGAAGCTTTCTTT.